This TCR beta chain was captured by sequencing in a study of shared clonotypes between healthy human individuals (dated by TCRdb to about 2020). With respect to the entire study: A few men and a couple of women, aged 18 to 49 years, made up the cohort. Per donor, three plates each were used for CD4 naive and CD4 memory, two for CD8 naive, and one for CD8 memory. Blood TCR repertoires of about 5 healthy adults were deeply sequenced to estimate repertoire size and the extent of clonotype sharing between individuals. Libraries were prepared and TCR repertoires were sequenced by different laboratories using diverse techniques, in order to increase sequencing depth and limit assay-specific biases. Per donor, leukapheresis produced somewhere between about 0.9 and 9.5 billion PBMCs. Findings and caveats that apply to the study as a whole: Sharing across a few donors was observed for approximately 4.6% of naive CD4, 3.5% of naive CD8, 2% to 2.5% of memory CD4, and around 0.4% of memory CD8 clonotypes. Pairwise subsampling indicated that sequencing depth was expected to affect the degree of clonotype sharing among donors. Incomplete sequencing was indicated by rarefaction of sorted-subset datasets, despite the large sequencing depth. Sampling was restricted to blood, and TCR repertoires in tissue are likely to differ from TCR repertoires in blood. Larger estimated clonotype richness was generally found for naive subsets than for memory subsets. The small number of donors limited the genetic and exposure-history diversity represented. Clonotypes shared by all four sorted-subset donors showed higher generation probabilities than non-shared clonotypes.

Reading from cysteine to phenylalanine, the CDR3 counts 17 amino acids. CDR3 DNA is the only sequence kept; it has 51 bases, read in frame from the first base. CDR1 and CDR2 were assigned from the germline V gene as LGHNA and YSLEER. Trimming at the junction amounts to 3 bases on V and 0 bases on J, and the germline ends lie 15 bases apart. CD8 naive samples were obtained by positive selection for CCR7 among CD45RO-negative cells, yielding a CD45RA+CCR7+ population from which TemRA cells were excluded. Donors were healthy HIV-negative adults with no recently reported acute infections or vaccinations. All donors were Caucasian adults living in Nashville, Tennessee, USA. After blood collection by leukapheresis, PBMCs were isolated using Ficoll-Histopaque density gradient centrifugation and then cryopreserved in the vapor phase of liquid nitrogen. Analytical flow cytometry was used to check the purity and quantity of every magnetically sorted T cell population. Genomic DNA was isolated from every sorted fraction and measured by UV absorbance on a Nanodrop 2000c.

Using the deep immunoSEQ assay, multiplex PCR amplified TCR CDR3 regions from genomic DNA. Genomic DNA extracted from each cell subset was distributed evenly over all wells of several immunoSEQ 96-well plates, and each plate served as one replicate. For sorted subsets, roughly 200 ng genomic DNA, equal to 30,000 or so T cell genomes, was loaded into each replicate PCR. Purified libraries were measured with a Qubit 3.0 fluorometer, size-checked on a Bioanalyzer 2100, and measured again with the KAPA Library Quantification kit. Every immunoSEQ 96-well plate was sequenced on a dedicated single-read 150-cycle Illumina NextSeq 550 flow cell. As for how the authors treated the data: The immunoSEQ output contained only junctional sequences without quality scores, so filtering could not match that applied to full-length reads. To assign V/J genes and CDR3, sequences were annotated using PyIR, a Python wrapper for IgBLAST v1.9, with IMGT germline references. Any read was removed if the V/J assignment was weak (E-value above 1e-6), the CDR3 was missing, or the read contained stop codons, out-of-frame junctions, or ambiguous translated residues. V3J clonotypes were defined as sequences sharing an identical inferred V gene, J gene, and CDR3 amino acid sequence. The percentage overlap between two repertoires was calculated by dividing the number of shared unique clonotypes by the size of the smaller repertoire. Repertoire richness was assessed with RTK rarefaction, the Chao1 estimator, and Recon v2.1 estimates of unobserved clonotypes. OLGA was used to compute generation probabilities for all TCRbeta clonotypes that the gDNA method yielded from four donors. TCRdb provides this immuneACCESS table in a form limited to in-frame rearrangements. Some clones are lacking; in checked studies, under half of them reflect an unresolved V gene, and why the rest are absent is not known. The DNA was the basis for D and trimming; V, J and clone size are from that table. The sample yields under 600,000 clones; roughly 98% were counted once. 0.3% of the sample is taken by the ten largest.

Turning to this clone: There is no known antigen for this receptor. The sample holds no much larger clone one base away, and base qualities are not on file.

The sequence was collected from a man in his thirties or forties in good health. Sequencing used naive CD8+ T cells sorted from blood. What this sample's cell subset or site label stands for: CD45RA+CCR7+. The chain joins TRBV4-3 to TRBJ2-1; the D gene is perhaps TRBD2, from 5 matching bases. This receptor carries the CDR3 CASSQGDLQSSYNEQFF. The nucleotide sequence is TGCGCCAGCAGCCAGGGAGACTTACAAAGCTCCTACAATGAGCAGTTCTTC.